These 26 T cell receptor beta chains share one sample of origin, sequenced in a study of cytomegalovirus exposure and HLA in healthy donors. The PCR contained 60 Vbeta and 13 Jbeta primers. TCRdb's copy holds only in-frame clones and misses some; the assay was immunoSEQ multiplex PCR. The sample comprises about 180,000 clones, around 80% of which are singletons, and 0.69% rests with the top ten. The sample was PBMCs. Every receptor here comes from a woman between 40 and 55 years old in good health and CMV-seronegative.

Remarks on this clone: A junction boundary mismatches the germline segment, possibly from a read error. CDR3 protein: CASSLVGGRGNEQFF. The CDR3 DNA sequence: TGTGCTAGCAGCTTAGTCGGCGGGCGGGGCAATGAGCAGTTCTTC. The rearrangement uses TRBV7-7 and TRBJ2-1, with D perhaps TRBD2 (6 bases). Germline V CDR1 and CDR2: SSHAT, FNYEAQ (reference sequence). This CDR3 has 15 amino acids.

The chain links TRBV6-5 to TRBJ2-1; TRBD2 agrees at 8 bases. The CDR3 length is 16 residues. Germline V CDR1 and CDR2: MNHEY, SVGAGI. The junction had 12 bases not matched to a gene; V was cut back by 4 bases and J by 7 bases. This CDR3 is CASSSMYQRERNEQFF. The CDR3 region has the DNA TGTGCCAGCAGTTCAATGTATCAGCGGGAGCGGAATGAGCAGTTCTTC.

The sample holds a few counts of this clone. The rearrangement joins TRBV18 to TRBJ1-1, with 10 positions matching TRBD1. This CDR3 is 14 amino acids long. Germline trimming cut 7 bases from V and 0 bases from J; bases unmatched to any gene: 2. Germline CDR1 is KGHSH and CDR2 is LQKENI. CDR3 residues: CASYDRGLNTEAFF. The CDR3 nucleotides are TGTGCCAGCTACGACAGGGGGCTGAACACTGAAGCTTTCTTT.

This clone was observed a single time. The conserved phenylalanine or tryptophan is not found at the CDR3 terminus, so this likely reflects a read error. V is TRBV11-3 and J is TRBJ2-7, with 9 nucleotides matching TRBD2. Per germline, CDR1 SGHNT and CDR2 YENEEA. V lost 8 bases, J lost 6 bases, and 8 bases stayed unmatched. The CDR3 totals 13 residues. CDR3 nucleotide sequence: TGTGCCAGCTCAGCGGGGGGTAATGGCGAGCAGTACCTC. Translation: CASSAGGNGEQYL.

Notes on this clone: Other DNA sequences in the sample encode the same CDR3. The rearrangement joins TRBV19 to TRBJ1-2; D not resolved. The CDR3 is 11 amino acids. Germline CDR1 LNHDA, CDR2 SQIVND (reference sequence). V lost 8 bases and J 1 base, leaving 5 bases between the germline ends. The DNA of the CDR3 is TGTGCCAGTTTGAGTAACTATGGCTACACCTTC. Encoded protein: CASLSNYGYTF.

The chain joins TRBV6-1 to TRBJ2-5; TRBD1 is a possible D gene (5 bases). Germline V gives CDR1 MNHNS, CDR2 SASEGT. The V and J ends lost 7 bases and 4 bases respectively, with 19 bases between them. The CDR3 covers 15 residues. This CDR3 reads CASTPTFPQGETQYF. Here the CDR3 DNA reads TGTGCCAGCACGCCGACCTTTCCTCAGGGAGAGACCCAGTACTTC.

The rearrangement uses TRBV5-6 and TRBJ1-4, with D unresolved. The CDR3 consists of 14 residues. CDR1 is SGHDT, CDR2 YYEEEE, per germline. V lost 2 bases and J 7 bases, leaving 12 bases between the germline ends. DNA for the CDR3: TGTGCCAGCAGCTTCCCGGGCCGGGGTGAAAAACTGTTTTTT. Its translation is CASSFPGRGEKLFF.

Comments on this clone: This CDR3 is also generated by other DNA sequences in the sample. The chain combines TRBV7-2 with TRBJ2-7; 12 bases match TRBD2. In germline, CDR1 is SGHTA, CDR2 FQGNSA. V was pared by 2 bases and J by 6 bases, with 2 bases of the junction left unmatched. The CDR3 extends over 14 amino acids. The CDR3 reads CASSLLAGGGEQYF. The CDR3 DNA reads TGTGCCAGCAGCTTACTAGCGGGAGGGGGCGAGCAGTACTTC.

This clone has just one count. The chain uses TRBV18 and TRBJ2-1, with a weak D call TRBD1 (6 bases). Germline CDR1 and CDR2: KGHSH and LQKENI. Trimming took off 1 base at V and 2 bases at J, with 18 bases between the two ends. CDR3 length: 18 residues. CDR3 nucleotide sequence: TGTGCCAGCTCACCACAATCCAGGGGACCATTGACCTACAATGAGCAGTTCTTC. Its protein is CASSPQSRGPLTYNEQFF.

The chain is built from TRBV6-5 and TRBJ2-3, with 11 bases matching TRBD2. CDR1 is MNHEY, CDR2 SVGAGI, per germline. The length of the CDR3 is 16 residues. V was clipped by 4 bases and J by 2 bases; unmatched bases: 5. The CDR3: CASSSLAGGHTDTQYF. CDR3 nucleotide sequence: TGTGCCAGCAGTTCGCTAGCGGGGGGCCACACAGATACGCAGTATTTT.

This clone occurred a few times. J is TRBJ1-5 and V is TRBV6-6; 8 bases map to TRBD1. The CDR3 runs to 13 residues. The ends lost 4 bases at V and 4 bases at J; junction bases unmatched: 0. Germline V gene data show CDR1 as MNHNY and CDR2 as SVGAGI (reference sequence). For the CDR3, the DNA is TGTGCCAGCAGTTGGGACAGGAATCAGCCCCAGCATTTT. Translation gives CASSWDRNQPQHF.

This clone was observed once. The V and J genes are TRBV7-2 and TRBJ1-2, with D hard to call. From germline, CDR1 is SGHTA and CDR2 FQGNSA. The germline V and J ends were trimmed by 5 bases and 7 bases, with 17 bases remaining between them. The CDR3 contains 14 residues. The CDR3 region has the DNA TGTGCCAGCAGCCCCGACCCGTCGGGGAGTGGCTACACCTTC. As protein: CASSPDPSGSGYTF.

This sequence joins TRBV6-1 and TRBJ2-7, with D hard to call. CDR3 length: 12 amino acids. From germline, CDR1 is MNHNS and CDR2 SASEGT. Trimming removed 1 base from V and 4 bases from J, with 5 bases in between. The CDR3 spells CASSEGRYEQYF. CDR3 DNA: TGTGCCAGCAGTGAAGGCCGGTACGAGCAGTACTTC.

The chain joins TRBV12-5 to TRBJ2-7; 11 positions agree with TRBD1. Germline lookup yields CDR1 LGHNT and CDR2 FRNRAP. The CDR3 is 13 residues long. V shed 9 bases, J shed 9 bases, and the junction held 10 bases outside the gene matches. Here the CDR3 reads CASQRGTGGVQYF. DNA for the CDR3: TGTGCTAGCCAGCGCGGGACAGGGGGGGTGCAGTACTTC.

The V gene is TRBV4-1, the J gene TRBJ1-3; perhaps TRBD1 as D (6 bases). V gave up 4 bases and J gave up 1 base, with 14 bases separating them. CDR3 length equals 16 residues. CDR1 and CDR2 from the germline V gene are MGHRA and YSYEKL. CDR3 nucleotide sequence: TGCGCCAGCAGCCTAAACCTCAGGGGTTCTGGAAACACCATATATTTT. Residues: CASSLNLRGSGNTIYF.

The chain couples TRBV2 to TRBJ1-1; TRBD1 aligns across 7 bases. The CDR3 runs to 17 residues. With V trimmed by 7 bases and J by 0 bases, 14 bases remained unmatched. Germline V gene sequence: CDR1 SNHLY, CDR2 FYNNEI. The CDR3 coding sequence is TGTGCCAGCACCGAAGGGCAGGGGGGACCTATGAACACTGAAGCTTTCTTT. This codes for CASTEGQGGPMNTEAFF.

The chain has TRBV19 and TRBJ1-6; perhaps TRBD1 as D (6 bases). In germline, CDR1 is LNHDA, CDR2 SQIVND (reference sequence). This CDR3 comprises 15 residues. The V end lost 4 bases, the J end lost 5 bases, and 12 bases lay between the germline ends. CDR3 DNA sequence: TGTGCCAGTAGTACCCCTGACAGGAATAATTCACCCCTCCACTTT. As protein: CASSTPDRNNSPLHF.

This chain joins TRBV4-3 and TRBJ2-2, with TRBD2 identical over 7 bases. Germline V gene sequence: CDR1 LGHNA, CDR2 YSLEER. V trimming: 1 base; J trimming: 3 bases; junction bases outside the gene matches: 8. The CDR3 consists of 17 residues. CDR3 residues: CASSQVFGGRYTGELFF. The CDR3 DNA is TGCGCCAGCAGCCAAGTCTTCGGCGGGAGATACACCGGGGAGCTGTTTTTT.

This clone has only a few counts. The chain joins TRBV12-5 to TRBJ2-1, with 13 bases matching TRBD2. V dropped 3 bases and J dropped 7; count of bases not matched to a gene: 21. Looked up from germline, CDR1 is LGHNT and CDR2 is FRNRAP. The length of the CDR3 is 21 residues. The CDR3 spells CASGFRTFTGLAGTQGNEQFF. CDR3 in DNA: TGTGCTAGTGGTTTCCGGACGTTTACGGGACTAGCGGGGACCCAGGGGAATGAGCAGTTCTTC.

The rearrangement uses TRBV5-4 and TRBJ2-2, with D perhaps TRBD1 (6 bases). Per germline, CDR1 SGHNT and CDR2 YYREEE (reference sequence). Trimming took 0 bases from V and 10 from J, leaving 13 bases between them. The CDR3 totals 14 residues. CDR3 sequence reads: CASSLEAGVVELFF. The CDR3 DNA sequence: TGTGCCAGCAGCTTGGAGGCAGGGGTAGTGGAGCTGTTTTTT.

Written as DNA, the CDR3 is TGTGCCAGTAGTACTGGGGCCAGGACGTCCGATGAGCAGTTCTTC. As protein: CASSTGARTSDEQFF. The rearrangement links TRBV19 to TRBJ2-1, with D possibly being TRBD1 (5 bases). The length of the CDR3 is 15 residues. Germline CDR1 reads LNHDA; CDR2 reads SQIVND (reference sequence). V gave up 4 bases and J gave up 8 bases, with 18 bases separating them. Filled out from reference TRBV19 and TRBJ2-1, the complete variable domain reads DGGITQSPKYLFRKEGQNVTLSCEQNLNHDAMYWYRQDPGQGLRLIYYSQIVNDFQKGDIAEGYSVSREKKESFPLTVTSAQKNPTAFYLCASSTGARTSDEQFFGPGTRLTVL.

This chain links TRBV10-3 with TRBJ1-4, with 9 bases that match TRBD1. Germline V gene sequence: CDR1 ENHRY, CDR2 SYGVKD. This CDR3 spans 12 amino acids. With V trimmed by 10 bases and J by 5 bases, 2 bases remained unmatched. The CDR3 loop is CATGQGNEKLFF. CDR3 DNA: TGTGCCACGGGACAGGGAAATGAAAAACTGTTTTTT.

This clone has just one count. The chain joins TRBV19 to TRBJ2-1; D not certain. V shed 5 bases and J shed 0 bases, with 8 bases lying between them. Germline V gives CDR1 LNHDA, CDR2 SQIVND (reference sequence). The CDR3 runs 14 residues. This chain's CDR3 is CASSLQSSYNEQFF. As DNA, the CDR3 is TGTGCCAGTAGTCTACAGAGCTCCTACAATGAGCAGTTCTTC.

The V call is TRBV28, the J call TRBJ1-5; no clear D. Germline-derived CDR1 and CDR2 are MDHEN and SYDVKM. The CDR3 spans 14 residues. V shed 3 bases and J shed 6 bases, with 12 bases lying between them. The CDR3 sequence: CASSFNQAGQPQHF. The CDR3 DNA sequence: TGTGCCAGCAGTTTCAATCAGGCCGGTCAGCCCCAGCATTTT.

The genes are TRBV5-4 and TRBJ2-1; 8 nucleotides match TRBD2. CDR1 is SGHNT, CDR2 YYREEE, per germline (reference sequence). CDR3 length equals 16 residues. J was trimmed by 4 bases and V by 4 bases; bases with no gene match: 10. CDR3 DNA sequence: TGTGCCAGCAGCCCATCCAGGCTAGCGGGTTACAATGAGCAGTTCTTC. It yields the protein CASSPSRLAGYNEQFF.

The chain combines TRBV5-1 with TRBJ2-2, with 7 bases that match TRBD1. Trimming cost V 4 bases and J 0 bases; bases outside gene matches: 6. CDR1 SGHRS and CDR2 YFSETQ come from the germline V gene. This CDR3 contains 16 residues. CDR3 DNA sequence: TGCGCCAGCAGCCGATTAGGGACAGCGAACACCGGGGAGCTGTTTTTT. Translated, it gives CASSRLGTANTGELFF.